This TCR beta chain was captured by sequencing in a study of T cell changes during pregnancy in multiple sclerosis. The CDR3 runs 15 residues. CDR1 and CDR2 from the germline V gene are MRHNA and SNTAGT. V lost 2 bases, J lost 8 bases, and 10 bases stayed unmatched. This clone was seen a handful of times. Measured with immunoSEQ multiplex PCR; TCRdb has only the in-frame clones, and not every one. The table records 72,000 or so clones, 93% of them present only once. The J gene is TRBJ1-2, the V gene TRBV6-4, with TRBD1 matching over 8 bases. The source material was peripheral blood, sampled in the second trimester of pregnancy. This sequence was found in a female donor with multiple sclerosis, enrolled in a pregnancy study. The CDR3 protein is CASSDTGQGLGGYTF. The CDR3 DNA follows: TGTGCCAGCAGTGACACCGGACAGGGATTAGGGGGCTACACCTTC.